The source of this T cell receptor (beta chain) is a study of cytomegalovirus exposure and HLA in healthy donors. This clone was counted only a few times. The CDR3 spans 20 residues. The germline V gene encodes CDR1 LGHNT and CDR2 FRNRAP. After removal of 2 bases from V and 6 bases from J, the junction contained 21 bases not matched to a gene. Vbeta (60) and Jbeta (13) primers were used in the PCR. Using immunoSEQ multiplex PCR, the repertoire was profiled, and TCRdb retains in-frame clones only, with some absent. The sample carries around 190,000 clones, around three quarters recorded once. The sample was PBMCs. V gene TRBV12-5 combines with J gene TRBJ2-1; 8 nucleotides match TRBD2. The clonotype originates from a woman in her twenties or thirties in good health and CMV-seropositive. The CDR3 spells CASGLTRDGKPGLGSNEQFF. CDR3 sequence (DNA): TGTGCTAGTGGTTTGACGAGGGACGGTAAACCGGGACTAGGATCCAATGAGCAGTTCTTC.